A single sample gave rise to the 30 T cell receptor beta chains below, sequenced in a study of T cells in localized non-small cell lung cancer. Profiled with immunoSEQ multiplex PCR; TCRdb holds only in-frame clones, not every one. The sample lists about 1,200 clones; more than 30% were seen once. The input for sequencing was lung tumor tissue, taken before any cancer treatment. These receptors were taken from a male donor at least 60 years old with stage I lung adenocarcinoma.

This chain joins TRBV11-3 and TRBJ2-3; 10 bases line up with TRBD2. Germline CDR1 and CDR2: SGHNT and YENEEA. V was pared by 5 bases and J by 3 bases, with 8 bases of the junction left unmatched. The CDR3 runs to 16 residues. DNA for the CDR3: TGTGCCAGCAGCCAAAACCCGGGACTAGCGACAGATACGCAGTATTTT. The encoded protein is CASSQNPGLATDTQYF. Supplemented by reference TRBV11-3 and TRBJ2-3, the full variable domain reads EAGVVQSPRYKIIEKKQPVAFWCNPISGHNTLYWYLQNLGQGPELLIRYENEEAVDDSQLPKDRFSAERLKGVDSTLKIQPAELGDSAVYLCASSQNPGLATDTQYFGPGTRLTVL.

The V call is TRBV29-1, the J call TRBJ1-1, with D possibly TRBD1 on 6 matching bases. Trimming removed 7 bases from V and 4 bases from J, with 13 bases in between. Germline loops: CDR1 SQVTM, CDR2 ANQGSEA. This CDR3 contains 12 residues. This chain's CDR3 is CSATGWGTEAFF. CDR3 coding DNA: TGCAGCGCCACAGGGTGGGGCACTGAAGCTTTCTTT. Filled out from reference TRBV29-1 and TRBJ1-1, the complete variable domain reads SAVISQKPSRDICQRGTSLTIQCQVDSQVTMMFWYRQQPGQSLTLIATANQGSEATYESGFVIDKFPISRPNLTFSTLTVSNMSPEDSSIYLCSATGWGTEAFFGQGTRLTVV.

In this sample, this clone turned up a few times. The chain has TRBV9 and TRBJ2-5; possible D gene TRBD1, 5 bases. Deletions cut 0 bases from V and 1 base from J, with 13 bases between. The CDR3 loop spans 16 amino acids. Per germline, CDR1 SGDLS and CDR2 YYNGEE. CDR3 loop: CASSVAPGHPQETQYF. DNA of the CDR3: TGTGCCAGCAGCGTAGCCCCAGGACACCCCCAAGAGACCCAGTACTTC.

The chain uses TRBV18 and TRBJ2-2; the match to TRBD1 covers 8 bases. The V and J ends lost 3 bases and 6 bases, in that order; junction bases with no gene match: 9. Germline V CDR1 and CDR2: KGHSH, LQKENI. The CDR3 is 16 residues long. CDR3 nucleotide sequence: TGTGCCAGCTCACCGAGACAGGGGACAGGACCCGGGGAGCTGTTTTTT. This encodes CASSPRQGTGPGELFF.

This clone was recorded a few times. The V and J genes are TRBV7-2 and TRBJ1-5; TRBD1 matches at 7 bases. The CDR3 consists of 15 residues. CDR1 is SGHTA, CDR2 FQGNSA, per germline. Trimming removed 5 bases from V and 3 bases from J; junction bases left unmatched: 7. CDR3 region: CASSPDDRANQPQHF. The CDR3 region has the DNA TGTGCCAGCAGCCCCGACGACAGGGCCAATCAGCCCCAGCATTTT.

This sequence joins TRBV18 and TRBJ1-1, with D possibly matching TRBD1 (5 bases). V was pared by 1 base and J by 10 bases, with 19 bases between. CDR1 KGHSH and CDR2 LQKENI come from the germline V gene. CDR3 size: 15 residues. This CDR3 is CASSPLNRPRVAAFF. The CDR3, as DNA: TGTGCCAGCTCACCACTCAACCGACCCAGGGTAGCAGCTTTCTTT.

V usage is TRBV23-1 and J usage is TRBJ2-3, with D maybe TRBD2 (5 bases). TRBV23-1 is flagged as an ORF with uncertain function. This CDR3 comprises 15 residues. Trimming took off 4 bases at V and 2 bases at J, with 13 bases between the two ends. The CDR3 DNA sequence: TGCGCCAGCAGTCTCCAGGACGGGAACACAGATACGCAGTATTTT. Translating gives CASSLQDGNTDTQYF.

The sample holds a few counts of this clone. V is TRBV19 and J is TRBJ2-5; no reliable D call. The CDR3 covers 15 residues. The V end was cut by 0 bases, the J end by 7 bases, with 15 bases between. Germline CDR1 and CDR2: LNHDA and SQIVND (reference sequence). CDR3 coding DNA: TGTGCCAGTAGTATAGATGACCGCAGCCAACCGACCCAGTACTTC. It encodes CASSIDDRSQPTQYF.

By frequency in the sample, this clone is medium-sized. This sequence joins TRBV9 and TRBJ2-5; TRBD1 matches at 7 bases. Germline trimming cut 5 bases from V and 7 bases from J; bases unmatched to any gene: 8. The CDR3 loop spans 13 amino acids. Germline values: CDR1 SGDLS, CDR2 YYNGEE. The CDR3 sequence: CASSGIGGRTQYF. The CDR3 DNA reads as TGTGCCAGCAGTGGGATAGGGGGCCGGACCCAGTACTTC.

By share, this clone ranks as medium-sized. This sequence joins TRBV9 and TRBJ1-4; D may be TRBD1 (5 bases). Germline CDR1 reads SGDLS; CDR2 reads YYNGEE. CDR3 length: 14 amino acids. Trimming pared 0 bases from V and 7 bases from J, leaving 10 bases between. The CDR3 coding sequence is TGTGCCAGCAGCGTAGGACAGCCTGGTGAAAAACTGTTTTTT. It translates to CASSVGQPGEKLFF. Combining the CDR3 with reference TRBV9 and TRBJ1-4 gives the whole variable domain DSGVTQTPKHLITATGQRVTLRCSPRSGDLSVYWYQQSLDQGLQFLIQYYNGEERAKGNILERFSAQQFPDLHSELNLSSLELGDSALYFCASSVGQPGEKLFFGSGTQLSVL.

The chain is built from TRBV9 and TRBJ1-3; D uncertain. CDR3 length: 12 amino acids. Germline lookup yields CDR1 SGDLS and CDR2 YYNGEE. V was trimmed by 5 bases and J by 5 bases, leaving 8 bases between them. The CDR3 loop reads CASRKSRNTIYF. The CDR3 DNA is TGTGCCAGCAGAAAATCAAGAAACACCATATATTTT.

There are a few counts of this clone. This chain links TRBV29-1 with TRBJ1-3, with D perhaps matching TRBD1 (6 bases). This CDR3 has 13 amino acids. V lost 5 bases and J 4 bases, leaving 12 bases between the germline ends. The germline CDR1 and CDR2 sequences are SQVTM and ANQGSEA. CDR3 in amino acids: CSVSGVGGNTIYF. The CDR3 DNA reads as TGCAGCGTTTCAGGGGTTGGCGGAAACACCATATATTTT.

The DNA for the CDR3 is TGTGCCAGCAGCTCCCAGGGGGCCCGGAACACTGAAGCTTTCTTT. Protein: CASSSQGARNTEAFF. The chain recombines TRBV11-3 with TRBJ1-1, with 8 bases lining up with TRBD1. V trimming: 4 bases; J trimming: 1 base; junction bases outside the gene matches: 5. In germline, CDR1 is SGHNT, CDR2 YENEEA. CDR3 length equals 15 residues.

This clone turned up a few times. This chain uses TRBV6-8 with TRBJ2-7; tentatively, D is TRBD1 or TRBD2 (5 bases each). Looked up from germline, CDR1 is MNHGY and CDR2 is SAAAGT. This CDR3 is built from 13 residues. V lost 4 bases, J lost 7 bases, and 14 bases lay in between. CDR3 residues: CASSWDALREQYF. CDR3 sequence (DNA): TGTGCCAGCAGTTGGGACGCTTTGAGGGAGCAGTACTTC.

This clone is judged medium-sized. This rearrangement joins TRBV11-3 to TRBJ2-7, with D possibly being TRBD1 or TRBD2 (5 bases each). Germline CDR1 SGHNT, CDR2 YENEEA. The CDR3 contains 16 residues. V lost 6 bases and J 3 bases, leaving 21 bases between the germline ends. In DNA form, the CDR3 reads TGTGCCAGCAGTCGTATTACCGGGACCGAAGGCTACGAGCAGTACTTC. Encoded protein: CASSRITGTEGYEQYF.

By its share, this clone is large. Other DNA sequences from this sample encode an identical CDR3 as well. J is TRBJ2-1 and V is TRBV9; D remains unclear. The CDR3 runs 15 residues. Germline CDR1 and CDR2: SGDLS and YYNGEE. V lost 1 base and J lost 0, with 8 bases in between. CDR3 sequence reads: CASSVKVSSYNEQFF. The CDR3 DNA reads as TGTGCCAGCAGCGTAAAGGTTAGCTCCTACAATGAGCAGTTCTTC.

There are a few counts of this clone. The V and J genes are TRBV5-1 and TRBJ2-2; 7 bases map to TRBD1. The ends lost 4 bases at V and 1 base at J; junction bases unmatched: 10. From germline, CDR1 is SGHRS and CDR2 YFSETQ. The CDR3 contains 17 residues. CDR3 region: CASSRTGSMRNTGELFF. The CDR3 region has the DNA TGCGCCAGCAGCCGGACAGGTTCTATGAGGAACACCGGGGAGCTGTTTTTT.

This chain joins TRBV6-1 and TRBJ2-7; D uncertain. The CDR3 loop spans 15 amino acids. Germline CDR1 MNHNS, CDR2 SASEGT. Trimming removed 0 bases at V and 7 bases at J, with 16 bases between. The CDR3 DNA sequence: TGTGCCAGCAGTGAAGCGGGCTTCAAGGCGCGGGAGCAGTACTTC. This codes for CASSEAGFKAREQYF.

The J gene is TRBJ2-2, the V gene TRBV7-1; a weak D match, TRBD2 (6 bases). TRBV7-1 is an open reading frame, and its role is uncertain. Trimming removed 4 bases at V and 7 bases at J, with 13 bases between. The CDR3 has 14 amino acids. This CDR3 is CASSLERRGGELFF. In DNA, the CDR3 is TGTGCCAGCAGCTTAGAAAGGAGGGGCGGGGAGCTGTTTTTT.

A few counts support this clone. The V and J genes are TRBV4-1 and TRBJ2-7; the D gene is possibly TRBD2 (6 bases). V was shortened by 4 bases and J by 2 bases, with 12 bases between the two germline ends. The CDR3 spans 14 residues. CDR1 and CDR2 from the germline V gene are MGHRA and YSYEKL. This CDR3 is CASSPAGSTYEQYF. DNA of the CDR3: TGCGCCAGCAGCCCGGCGGGGAGCACCTACGAGCAGTACTTC.

This chain uses TRBV29-1 with TRBJ2-7; D tentatively reads TRBD1 or TRBD2 (6 bases each). This CDR3 contains 12 residues. Germline V gene sequence: CDR1 SQVTM, CDR2 ANQGSEA. Trimming left V 4 bases short and J 5 bases short, with 12 bases between. The CDR3 spells CSVVGGVNEQYF. The CDR3 region has the DNA TGCAGCGTTGTGGGGGGCGTGAACGAGCAGTACTTC.

By frequency in the sample, this clone is large. J is TRBJ1-1 and V is TRBV9; no reliable D call. Trimming removed 5 bases at V and 7 bases at J, with 12 bases between. Germline CDR1 SGDLS, CDR2 YYNGEE. The CDR3 loop spans 12 amino acids. The CDR3 spells CASSELKYEAFF. The CDR3 DNA follows: TGTGCCAGCAGTGAATTAAAGTATGAAGCTTTCTTT.

The rearrangement links TRBV28 to TRBJ1-4; the match to TRBD1 covers 11 bases. V lost 6 bases to trimming and J lost 8 bases; unmatched junction nucleotides: 11. The V gene's germline CDR1 is MDHEN and CDR2 SYDVKM. CDR3 length: 16 amino acids. The CDR3 loop reads CASRRRTGGQGEKLFF. The CDR3 bases are TGTGCCAGCAGACGACGGACAGGGGGCCAAGGGGAAAAACTGTTTTTT. Together with reference TRBV28 and TRBJ1-4, the CDR3 gives the full variable domain: DVKVTQSSRYLVKRTGEKVFLECVQDMDHENMFWYRQDPGLGLRLIYFSYDVKMKEKGDIPEGYSVSREKKERFSLILESASTNQTSMYLCASRRRTGGQGEKLFFGSGTQLSVL.

The rearrangement links TRBV29-1 to TRBJ2-7; maybe TRBD1 (6 bases). The germline gives CDR1 SQVTM, CDR2 ANQGSEA. The CDR3 is made up of 12 amino acids. V was pared by 6 bases and J by 3 bases, with 12 bases between. The CDR3 sequence is CSVGDKLYEQYF. The CDR3 bases are TGCAGCGTGGGGGACAAACTCTACGAGCAGTACTTC.

By share of the sample, this clone is large. The chain uses TRBV11-3 and TRBJ2-5; D might be TRBD1 (5 bases). The germline V gene encodes CDR1 SGHNT and CDR2 YENEEA. This CDR3 is 14 amino acids long. Trimming took off 5 bases at V and 3 bases at J, with 13 bases between the two ends. The CDR3 region has the DNA TGTGCCAGCAGCCCCCGGCAGGGAAAAGAGACCCAGTACTTC. Translation gives CASSPRQGKETQYF.

The sample holds a few counts of this clone. The rearrangement joins TRBV14 to TRBJ1-2; possibly TRBD1 for D (6 bases). V was shortened by 0 bases and J by 4 bases, with 12 bases between the two germline ends. Germline V gene lookup returns CDR1 SGHDN and CDR2 FVKESK. The length of the CDR3 is 15 residues. In DNA, the CDR3 is TGTGCCAGCAGCCAAGATCACCGGGGGCCCTATGGCTACACCTTC. Translated: CASSQDHRGPYGYTF.

The chain carries TRBV6-8 and TRBJ1-4; D is uncertain. The CDR3 consists of 15 residues. Trimming took 8 bases from V and 0 from J, leaving 13 bases between them. Germline V CDR1 and CDR2: MNHGY, SAAAGT. The CDR3 nucleotides read TGTGCCAGCCGGCCCTGGGATGCAACTAATGAAAAACTGTTTTTT. It specifies CASRPWDATNEKLFF.

The genes are TRBV19 and TRBJ1-5, with D perhaps TRBD1 (5 bases). The CDR3 totals 14 residues. From germline, CDR1 is LNHDA and CDR2 SQIVND (reference sequence). V shed 4 bases and J shed 5 bases, with 12 bases lying between them. DNA of the CDR3: TGTGCCAGTAGTACCGGGACGGAATATCAGCCCCAGCATTTT. Amino acids: CASSTGTEYQPQHF. Based on the CDR3 plus reference TRBV19 and TRBJ1-5, the full variable domain is DGGITQSPKYLFRKEGQNVTLSCEQNLNHDAMYWYRQDPGQGLRLIYYSQIVNDFQKGDIAEGYSVSREKKESFPLTVTSAQKNPTAFYLCASSTGTEYQPQHFGDGTRLSIL.

This clone was observed a handful of times. The chain couples TRBV9 to TRBJ1-6; no firm D call. The CDR3 is 13 amino acids. Germline V gene data show CDR1 as SGDLS and CDR2 as YYNGEE. The V and J ends lost 0 bases and 9 bases respectively, with 7 bases between them. CDR3 sequence reads: CASSVDEGSPLHF. Here the CDR3 DNA reads TGTGCCAGCAGCGTAGATGAGGGTTCACCCCTCCACTTT.

The rearrangement uses TRBV19 and TRBJ1-1; maybe TRBD1 (6 bases). Germline assignment: CDR1 LNHDA and CDR2 SQIVND (reference sequence). The germline V and J ends were trimmed by 7 bases and 3 bases, with 24 bases remaining between them. The CDR3 totals 17 residues. CDR3 sequence: CASITGAAGRLDTEAFF. The CDR3 region has the DNA TGTGCCAGTATCACGGGGGCGGCAGGTCGTCTCGACACTGAAGCTTTCTTT.